Presented here are 21 T cell receptor beta chains from one specimen sequenced in a study of blood T cell repertoires in COVID-19. The method was immunoSEQ multiplex PCR; TCRdb's version includes in-frame clones alone and lacks a portion of them. The sample yields about 250,000 clones, about 90% seen once. Sample: PBMCs or T cells enriched from blood (not recorded which). All receptors derive from a woman aged 40 to 50 who had been exposed to COVID-19.

The chain couples TRBV18 to TRBJ1-1, with D unresolved. The CDR3 extends over 16 amino acids. Trimming left V 0 bases short and J 1 base short, with 12 bases between. In germline, CDR1 is KGHSH, CDR2 LQKENI. The CDR3 here is CASSPPGVGTNTEAFF. CDR3 nucleotide sequence: TGTGCCAGCTCACCACCGGGCGTTGGAACGAACACTGAAGCTTTCTTT. The whole variable domain, filled in from reference TRBV18 and TRBJ1-1, reads NAGVMQNPRHLVRRRGQEARLRCSPMKGHSHVYWYRQLPEEGLKFMVYLQKENIIDESGMPKERFSAEFPKEGPSILRIQQVVRGDSAAYFCASSPPGVGTNTEAFFGQGTRLTVV.

The chain links TRBV7-2 to TRBJ1-3; no clear D gene. This CDR3 is 14 amino acids long. Per germline, CDR1 SGHTA and CDR2 FQGNSA. V gave up 5 bases and J gave up 4 bases, with 12 bases separating them. Here the CDR3 reads CASSAYNRGNTIYF. CDR3 bases: TGTGCCAGCAGCGCCTATAATCGCGGAAACACCATATATTTT.

The V call is TRBV5-4, the J call TRBJ2-3, with D possibly matching TRBD1 (6 bases). Germline V gene data show CDR1 as SGHNT and CDR2 as YYREEE (reference sequence). Trimming left V 4 bases short and J 1 base short, with 13 bases between. The CDR3 covers 15 residues. The CDR3 DNA sequence: TGTGCCAGCAGCACAGGGTTTCTACGCACAGATACGCAGTATTTT. It is translated as CASSTGFLRTDTQYF.

The chain has TRBV7-8 and TRBJ1-1, with D possibly being TRBD1 (6 bases). The CDR3 covers 15 residues. V shed 5 bases and J shed 1 base, with 14 bases lying between them. The germline CDR1 and CDR2 sequences are SGHVS and FQNEAQ. The CDR3 sequence: CASSPRQAPNTEAFF. The CDR3 DNA reads as TGTGCCAGCAGCCCGCGACAGGCTCCGAACACTGAAGCTTTCTTT.

This rearrangement joins TRBV6-6 to TRBJ1-5; tentative D call: TRBD1 (6 bases). The CDR3 runs 15 residues. Germline-derived CDR1 and CDR2 are MNHNY and SVGAGI (reference sequence). Between the trimmed V and J ends, which lost 4 bases and 8 bases, there was a span of 18 bases. CDR3 sequence: CASSSSGTPREPQHF. As DNA, the CDR3 is TGTGCCAGCAGTTCCTCCGGGACACCGAGGGAGCCCCAGCATTTT.

The CDR3 sequence: CASRPSQGATTDTQYF. The CDR3 bases are TGTGCCAGCAGGCCATCACAGGGGGCGACGACAGATACGCAGTATTTT. The chain has TRBV28 and TRBJ2-3; TRBD1 aligns across 9 bases. Germline V lookup: CDR1 MDHEN, CDR2 SYDVKM. Trimming took 6 bases from V and 3 from J; bases not matched to a gene: 10. This CDR3 comprises 16 residues.

The V gene is TRBV18, the J gene TRBJ2-6, with D maybe TRBD1 (6 bases). The ends were cut back, 6 bases at V and 0 bases at J, with 21 bases in the middle. CDR3 length: 19 amino acids. Germline values: CDR1 KGHSH, CDR2 LQKENI. The DNA for the CDR3 is TGTGCCAGCTCGCCTTTCCCCCCACAGGGTCCCTCTGGGGCCAACGTCCTGACTTTC. Its translation is CASSPFPPQGPSGANVLTF.

The gene calls are TRBV4-2 and TRBJ2-1, with TRBD1 identical over 12 bases. Germline-derived CDR1 and CDR2 are LGHNA and YNFKEQ. CDR3 length: 16 amino acids. V gave up 4 bases and J gave up 9 bases; unmatched junction bases: 10. The CDR3 coding sequence is TGTGCCAGCAGCCCACCGACCGGGACAGGGGGCGGTGAGCAGTTCTTC. Translation gives CASSPPTGTGGGEQFF.

This chain links TRBV19 with TRBJ2-2, with D uncertain. Germline-derived CDR1 and CDR2 are LNHDA and SQIVND (reference sequence). Trimming took off 3 bases at V and 1 base at J, with 3 bases between the two ends. CDR3 size: 13 residues. For the CDR3, the DNA is TGTGCCAGTAGTATCTTGAACACCGGGGAGCTGTTTTTT. Amino acid sequence: CASSILNTGELFF.

The V gene is TRBV4-2, the J gene TRBJ1-5, with D unresolved. V was trimmed by 0 bases and J by 6 bases, leaving 9 bases between them. The germline gives CDR1 LGHNA, CDR2 YNFKEQ. The CDR3 contains 14 residues. The CDR3 DNA sequence: TGTGCCAGCAGCCAAGATACTGTTGGTCAGCCCCAGCATTTT. As protein: CASSQDTVGQPQHF.

The chain links TRBV13 to TRBJ2-1, with 10 nucleotides matching TRBD2. V lost 5 bases and J lost 9; bases outside the gene matches: 13. CDR1 and CDR2 from the germline V gene are PRHDT and FYEKMQ (reference sequence). The CDR3 runs 16 residues. The CDR3 loop reads CASSPRGSGRNGEQFF. The DNA of the CDR3 is TGTGCCAGCAGCCCCCGGGGTAGCGGGAGGAACGGTGAGCAGTTCTTC.

This sequence joins TRBV6-2 or TRBV6-3 and TRBJ2-3; 9 bases are a match to TRBD2. This CDR3 spans 17 amino acids. CDR1 and CDR2 from the germline V gene are MNHEY and SVGEGT. With 6 bases clipped from V and 1 base from J, the junction kept 11 bases outside the gene matches. The CDR3 sequence: CASSRGAGGGGTDTQYF. For the CDR3, the DNA is TGTGCCAGCAGCCGAGGAGCGGGAGGTGGGGGCACAGATACGCAGTATTTT.

This chain links TRBV15 with TRBJ2-3; TRBD2 aligns across 12 bases. Germline assignment: CDR1 LNHNV and CDR2 YYDKDF (reference sequence). The CDR3 is 17 residues long. The trim removed 3 bases at V and 5 bases at J, leaving 9 bases unmatched. CDR3 region: CATSSGGTSGPEDTQYF. The CDR3 DNA sequence: TGTGCCACCAGCAGCGGAGGGACTAGCGGGCCTGAAGATACGCAGTATTTT.

The V gene is TRBV14, the J gene TRBJ2-5, with 9 nucleotides matching TRBD2. Germline lookup yields CDR1 SGHDN and CDR2 FVKESK. CDR3 length: 16 amino acids. V lost 1 base to trimming and J lost 5 bases; unmatched junction nucleotides: 8. The CDR3 DNA is TGTGCCAGCAGCCAAGGGGTCGTTGCGGGAGGGGAGACCCAGTACTTC. This sequence encodes CASSQGVVAGGETQYF.

This rearrangement joins TRBV3-1 (or the pseudogene TRBV3-2) to TRBJ1-1, with D possibly matching TRBD1 (6 bases). V was clipped by 1 base and J by 10 bases, with 16 bases between them. This CDR3 region has 14 residues. Germline CDR1 LGHDT, CDR2 YNNKEL (reference sequence). The CDR3 DNA reads TGTGCCAGCAGCCAAGCGGGGGGCAACGAGGGAGCTTTCTTT. This codes for CASSQAGGNEGAFF.

This clone was seen just once. The J gene is TRBJ1-2, the V gene TRBV28; 11 bases align to TRBD1. The length of the CDR3 is 14 residues. Per the germline V gene, CDR1 is MDHEN and CDR2 is SYDVKM. The J segment lost 4 bases and the V segment lost 5 bases, leaving 3 bases of the junction unmatched. The CDR3 loop reads CASSPGTGGYGYTF. The CDR3 nucleotides read TGTGCCAGCAGTCCCGGGACAGGGGGCTATGGCTACACCTTC.

The rearrangement joins TRBV29-1 to TRBJ2-1; D perhaps matches TRBD2 (6 bases). The V gene's germline CDR1 is SQVTM and CDR2 ANQGSEA. The V end was cut by 8 bases, the J end by 6 bases, with 17 bases between. This CDR3 has 13 residues. The CDR3 region has the DNA TGCAGCTGCGGAATAGGTAGCGGCAATGAGCAGTTCTTC. As protein: CSCGIGSGNEQFF.

This chain joins TRBV28 and TRBJ2-5; D perhaps matches TRBD2 (6 bases). Germline lookup yields CDR1 MDHEN and CDR2 SYDVKM. CDR3 length: 14 amino acids. With 4 bases removed from V and 5 bases from J, the gap between germline ends came to 14 bases. CDR3 amino acids: CASSWVVGGETQYF. Written as DNA, the CDR3 is TGTGCCAGCAGTTGGGTTGTTGGGGGGGAGACCCAGTACTTC.

Worth noting for this clone: The CDR3 carries no conserved terminal phenylalanine or tryptophan, so it likely arises from a read error. No DNA is shown, since the ends of the CDR3 on it are uncertain; the CDR3 is the one TCRdb lists. The chain uses TRBV11-3 and TRBJ1-2; the listed D gene, TRBD1, was not tested against the DNA. The CDR3 has 10 amino acids, counting both end residues. Per germline, CDR1 SGHNT and CDR2 YENEEA. The CDR3 loop reads CASSFSGAAG.

This chain joins TRBV28 and TRBJ1-4, with TRBD1 identical over 7 bases. From germline, CDR1 is MDHEN and CDR2 SYDVKM. The CDR3 sequence is 16 residues long. Trimming removed 8 bases from V and 3 bases from J; junction bases left unmatched: 12. DNA for the CDR3: TGTGCCAGCCGGACAGGCATCCTAGGGGCTAATGAAAAACTGTTTTTT. Translated, it gives CASRTGILGANEKLFF.

The chain recombines TRBV2 with TRBJ1-2; D gene uncertain. The CDR3 is 14 amino acids. Trimming left V 7 bases short and J 5 bases short, with 17 bases between. Germline CDR1 is SNHLY and CDR2 is FYNNEI. The CDR3 protein is CASIQFPIPYGYTF. The CDR3 DNA reads as TGTGCCAGCATACAGTTTCCAATTCCTTATGGCTACACCTTC.